The source of this T cell receptor beta chain is a study of blood T cells in healthy people across ages. The study, taken as a whole, reports: CMV status of donors was unknown, possibly confounding expanded clonotype changes.

They isolated at least 7 million PBMCs from each sample. For the second PCR, which ran for about 7 to 11 cycles, a sample-barcoded 5' primer and a J-beta primer mix were used. TCRdb re-called the 5' RACE reads with MiXCR, one entry per CDR3 protein. The data hold about 570,000 distinct CDR3 sequences, with 25% to 35% observed a single time. With respect to this clonotype: Its antigen is not known.

Germline CDR1 reads SEHNR; CDR2 reads FQNEAQ (reference sequence). Losses at the gene ends were 5 bases for V and 5 bases for J; bases not matched to a gene: 11. The length of the CDR3 is 16 residues. The same data also contributed to another study, on T cells of mothers and their children. That investigation notes: Slightly higher overlap, not significant, was seen in related mother-child pairs than in unrelated pairs.

The origin of this receptor is a boy younger than 10 in good health. The material sequenced was blood. V usage is TRBV7-9 and J usage is TRBJ2-5, with TRBD1 matching 10 bases. The CDR3 DNA follows: TGTGCCAGCAGCCGAGGCGGGACAGGGGTCCGGGAGACCCAGTACTTC. Protein: CASSRGGTGVRETQYF.